The 5 T cell receptor beta chains below were found in one sample sequenced in a study of shared clonotypes between healthy human individuals. Clones were sequenced by immunoSEQ multiplex PCR, and TCRdb holds only the in-frame ones, with some missing. There are about 110,000 clones in the sample; roughly 66% occur only once, and roughly 22% lies in the top ten. The specimen sequenced was memory CD8+ T cells sorted from blood. This sample's subset: CD45RO+ cells pooled with CCR7-negative TemRA cells. Source of these receptors: a woman in her 30s in good health.

This clone was seen only once. This rearrangement joins TRBV4-2 to TRBJ2-6, with D unclear. V shed 2 bases and J shed 0 bases, with 11 bases lying between them. In germline, CDR1 is LGHNA, CDR2 YNFKEQ. This CDR3 has 17 amino acids. CDR3 residues: CASSQSTWDSGANVLTF. DNA of the CDR3: TGTGCCAGCAGCCAATCGACGTGGGACTCTGGGGCCAACGTCCTGACTTTC.

This chain links TRBV7-9 with TRBJ2-7; TRBD1 matches 9 bases. Germline V gives CDR1 SEHNR, CDR2 FQNEAQ (reference sequence). This CDR3 has 17 residues. Losses at the gene ends were 5 bases for V and 3 bases for J; bases not matched to a gene: 14. DNA of the CDR3: TGTGCCAGCAGCCCAGGGCCGGGACAGGGTGGGGGCTACGAGCAGTACTTC. Encoded protein: CASSPGPGQGGGYEQYF.

The CDR3 DNA reads TGTGCCAGCAGCCCTGAGGGGCCGGACACAGGGTTCTTC. Translated, it gives CASSPEGPDTGFF. This chain links TRBV16 with TRBJ2-1; D tentatively fits TRBD1 or TRBD2 (5 bases each). The CDR3 runs 13 residues. The germline CDR1 and CDR2 sequences are KGHSY and FQNENV. Trimming took off 4 bases at V and 15 bases at J, with 19 bases between the two ends. Combining the CDR3 with reference TRBV16 and TRBJ2-1 gives the whole variable domain GEEVAQTPKHLVRGEGQKAKLYCAPIKGHSYVFWYQQVLKNEFKFLISFQNENVFDETGMPKERFSAKCLPNSPCSLEIQATKLEDSAVYFCASSPEGPDTGFFGPGTRLTVL.

This clone was picked up many times. This sequence joins TRBV11-3 and TRBJ2-3, with D perhaps matching TRBD2 (5 bases). Germline CDR1 reads SGHNT; CDR2 reads YENEEA. This CDR3 spans 15 amino acids. V dropped 3 bases and J dropped 3 bases, with 13 bases sitting between them. Here the CDR3 reads CASSLGGSRTDTQYF. As DNA, the CDR3 is TGTGCCAGCAGCTTGGGTGGGAGTCGAACAGATACGCAGTATTTT.

The rearrangement links TRBV7-9 to TRBJ2-7; D unresolved. Per the germline V gene, CDR1 is SEHNR and CDR2 is FQNEAQ (reference sequence). This CDR3 has 12 residues. The V and J ends lost 5 bases and 7 bases respectively, with 12 bases between them. The CDR3 coding sequence is TGTGCCAGCAGCCCCTACATTGAGGAGCAGTACTTC. Translated: CASSPYIEEQYF.